A single sample is the source of the 10 T cell receptor beta chains below, sequenced in a study of cytotoxic CD8 clonotypes in ibrutinib-treated CLL (dated by TCRdb to about 2021). Library preparation was by the immunoSEQ multiplex PCR assay. In TCRdb, the immuneACCESS table is reduced to in-frame sequences with V and J assigned. These tables do not hold every clone; where another copy was compared, an unresolved V gene accounts for under half, and the others remain unexplained. Recorded for this sample are fewer than 25,000 clones; around 75% of them occurred a single time. The top ten constitute less than 35% of the sample. Reading the label with the study, this specimen's time point is: approximately 2 years on ibrutinib. Sample: PBMCs, taken after 24 months of ibrutinib treatment. All receptors come from a human donor with chronic lymphocytic leukemia.

The table lists this clone with many counts. The rearrangement joins TRBV19 to TRBJ1-2; the match to TRBD1 covers 8 bases. Germline loops: CDR1 LNHDA, CDR2 SQIVND (reference sequence). V shed 7 bases, J shed 2 bases, and the junction held 6 bases outside the gene matches. CDR3 length equals 14 residues. CDR3 nucleotides: TGTGCCAGTATGCCAGACAGGGGAAACTATGGCTACACCTTC. Translation gives CASMPDRGNYGYTF.

This chain joins TRBV14 and TRBJ1-1; D not resolved. CDR1 SGHDN and CDR2 FVKESK come from the germline V gene. V was shortened by 3 bases and J by 1 base, with 0 bases between the two germline ends. The length of the CDR3 is 11 residues. CDR3 DNA sequence: TGTGCCAGCAGCCAGAACACTGAAGCTTTCTTT. Protein sequence: CASSQNTEAFF.

The V call is TRBV7-8, the J call TRBJ2-7; possible D gene TRBD1, 6 bases. Germline-derived CDR1 and CDR2 are SGHVS and FQNEAQ. The V and J ends lost 5 bases and 2 bases respectively, with 16 bases between them. The CDR3 is 15 amino acids. CDR3 sequence (DNA): TGTGCCAGCAGCATCTATGCAGGGGCGACCTACGAGCAGTACTTC. Translation: CASSIYAGATYEQYF.

This sequence joins TRBV9 and TRBJ2-5, with 7 bases that match TRBD2. V shed 4 bases and J 1 base; nucleotides not matched to a gene: 10. The CDR3 has 16 amino acids. Looked up from germline, CDR1 is SGDLS and CDR2 is YYNGEE. As DNA, the CDR3 is TGTGCCAGCAGCACATCAGCGGGGACCTTCCAAGAGACCCAGTACTTC. Encoded protein: CASSTSAGTFQETQYF.

This clone has only a few counts. The gene calls are TRBV2 and TRBJ1-5, with D perhaps TRBD1 (5 bases). Trimming stripped 3 bases from V and 10 bases from J, with 16 bases between. The germline CDR1 and CDR2 sequences are SNHLY and FYNNEI. This CDR3 comprises 14 residues. The CDR3 DNA sequence: TGTGCCAGCAGTGAGGGACCACACCCGTTTCCCCAGCATTTT. This gives the protein CASSEGPHPFPQHF.

This chain uses TRBV19 with TRBJ2-1; D unclear. The CDR3 covers 14 residues. Looked up from germline, CDR1 is LNHDA and CDR2 is SQIVND (reference sequence). V lost 4 bases, J lost 9 bases, and 16 bases lay in between. The CDR3 spells CASSTGLGNREQFF. In DNA form, the CDR3 reads TGTGCCAGTAGTACTGGTCTAGGCAATCGTGAGCAGTTCTTC.

The rearrangement joins TRBV11-2 to TRBJ2-1; D unresolved. The length of the CDR3 is 15 residues. The germline gives CDR1 SGHAT, CDR2 FQNNGV. The V end lost 1 base, the J end lost 0 bases, and 7 bases lay between the germline ends. Written as DNA, the CDR3 is TGTGCCAGCAGCTTAGCCCAGAACTCCTACAATGAGCAGTTCTTC. This gives the protein CASSLAQNSYNEQFF.

V and J are TRBV4-2 and TRBJ2-2; 7 nucleotides agree with TRBD2. In germline, CDR1 is LGHNA, CDR2 YNFKEQ. Trimming removed 2 bases from V and 4 bases from J; junction bases left unmatched: 4. The CDR3 is 15 residues long. Here the CDR3 reads CASSQSRGFTGELFF. CDR3 nucleotide sequence: TGTGCCAGCAGCCAATCGCGGGGGTTCACCGGGGAGCTGTTTTTT.

V is TRBV5-6 and J is TRBJ2-1; 12 positions match TRBD1. This CDR3 comprises 16 residues. Germline V lookup: CDR1 SGHDT, CDR2 YYEEEE. V lost 2 bases, J lost 7 bases, and 7 bases stayed unmatched. In DNA form, the CDR3 reads TGTGCCAGCAGCTTACCGGGACAGGGGGCGATGAATGAGCAGTTCTTC. Protein: CASSLPGQGAMNEQFF.

The V and J genes are TRBV11-3 and TRBJ2-5; TRBD2 is a possible D gene (6 bases). Germline CDR1 reads SGHNT; CDR2 reads YENEEA. The CDR3 extends over 13 amino acids. The V gene lost 3 bases and the J gene lost 5 bases, with 10 bases spanning the gap. This chain's CDR3 is CASSLWSGETQYF. In DNA form, the CDR3 reads TGTGCCAGCAGCTTGTGGAGCGGGGAGACCCAGTACTTC.